This TCR beta chain was captured in a study of blood T cell repertoires in COVID-19. Data came from immunoSEQ multiplex PCR; TCRdb stores just in-frame clones and leaves some out. The sample records roughly 200,000 clones, under 90% being singletons. This clone has only a few counts. V lost 4 bases and J 9 bases, leaving 16 bases between the germline ends. CDR1 is MGHRA and CDR2 is YSYEKL in the germline V gene. The CDR3 has 14 residues. Sequencing was done on a sample of peripheral blood. The chain carries TRBV4-1 and TRBJ1-5; D is uncertain. This sequence originates from a woman aged 80 or over with COVID-19, enrolled during active disease. Written as DNA, the CDR3 is TGCGCCAGCAGCCCGGGAGAGGGCGGGAGGCCCCAGCATTTT. Its translation is CASSPGEGGRPQHF.